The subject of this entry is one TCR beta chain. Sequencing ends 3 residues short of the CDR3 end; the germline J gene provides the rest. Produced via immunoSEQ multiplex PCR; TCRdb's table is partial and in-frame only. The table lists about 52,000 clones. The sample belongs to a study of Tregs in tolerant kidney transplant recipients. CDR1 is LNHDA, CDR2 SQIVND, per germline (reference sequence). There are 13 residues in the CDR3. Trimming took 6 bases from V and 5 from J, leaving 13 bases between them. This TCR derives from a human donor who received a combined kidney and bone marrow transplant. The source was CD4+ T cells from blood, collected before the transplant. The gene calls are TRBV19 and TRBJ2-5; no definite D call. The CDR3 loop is CASSTYMGETQYF. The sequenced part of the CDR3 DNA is TGTGCCAGTAGCACCTACATGGGCGAGACC.